This T cell receptor (beta chain) was profiled in a study of memory CD4+ T cells and cytomegalovirus serostatus. Background on the study: Donors were healthy Belgian adults, 10 or so CMV seropositive and approximately 25 seronegative. Findings and limits, study-wide: Repertoires predicted CMV serostatus with median bootstrapped AUC of about 0.96.

The sort gate was single viable CD3+CD4+CD8-CD45RO+ cells for memory CD4+ T cells. Looked up from germline, CDR1 is SNHLY and CDR2 is FYNNEI. Trimming removed 7 bases at V and 0 bases at J, with 10 bases between. The CDR3 spans 14 residues. Comment on this clone: The antigen is undetermined.

Assay: immunoSEQ multiplex PCR; the TCRdb copy retains only in-frame clones and omits some. The sample holds about 56,000 clones, 82% seen once. The V gene is TRBV2, the J gene TRBJ1-3; D is ambiguous. This receptor was identified in an adult in good health and CMV-seronegative. The sequenced sample consisted of memory CD4+ T cells from blood. This CDR3 is CASKVGISGNTIYF. For the CDR3, the DNA is TGTGCCAGCAAGGTCGGGATCTCTGGAAACACCATATATTTT.